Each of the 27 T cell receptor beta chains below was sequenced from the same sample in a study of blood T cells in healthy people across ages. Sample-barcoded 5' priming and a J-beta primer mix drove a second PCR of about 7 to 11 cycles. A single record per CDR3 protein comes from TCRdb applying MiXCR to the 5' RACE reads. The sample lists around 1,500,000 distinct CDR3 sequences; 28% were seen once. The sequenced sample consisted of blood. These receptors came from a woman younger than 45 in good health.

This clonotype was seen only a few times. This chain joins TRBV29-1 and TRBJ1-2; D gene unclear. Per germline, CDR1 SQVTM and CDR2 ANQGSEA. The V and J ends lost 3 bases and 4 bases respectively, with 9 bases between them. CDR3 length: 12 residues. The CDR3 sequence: CSVDRNPYGYTF. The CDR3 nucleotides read TGCAGCGTTGACAGGAACCCCTATGGCTACACCTTC.

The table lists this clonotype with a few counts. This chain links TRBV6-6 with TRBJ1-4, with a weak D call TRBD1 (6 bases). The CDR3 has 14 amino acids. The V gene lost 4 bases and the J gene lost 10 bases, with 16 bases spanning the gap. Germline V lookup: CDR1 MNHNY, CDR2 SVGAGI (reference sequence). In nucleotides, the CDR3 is TGTGCCAGCAGTTTCCGGACAGTAAGGGGAAAACTGTTTTTT. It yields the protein CASSFRTVRGKLFF.

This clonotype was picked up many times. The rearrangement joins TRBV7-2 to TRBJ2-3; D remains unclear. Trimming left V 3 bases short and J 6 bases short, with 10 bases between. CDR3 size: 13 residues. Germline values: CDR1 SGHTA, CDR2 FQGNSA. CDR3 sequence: CASSFQDPDTQYF. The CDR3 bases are TGTGCCAGCAGCTTTCAGGATCCGGATACGCAGTATTTT.

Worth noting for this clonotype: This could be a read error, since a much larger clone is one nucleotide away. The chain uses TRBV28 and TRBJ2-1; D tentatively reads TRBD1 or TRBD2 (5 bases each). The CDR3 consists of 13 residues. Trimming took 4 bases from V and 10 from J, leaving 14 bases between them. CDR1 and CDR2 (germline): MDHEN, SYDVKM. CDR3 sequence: CASSSGPYYEQFF. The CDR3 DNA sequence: TGTGCCAGCAGTTCGGGACCTTACTACGAGCAGTTCTTC.

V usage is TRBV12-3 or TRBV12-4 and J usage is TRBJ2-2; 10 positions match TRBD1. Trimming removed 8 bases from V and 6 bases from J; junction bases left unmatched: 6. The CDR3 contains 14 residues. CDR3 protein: CASLGTGVPGELFF. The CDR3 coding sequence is TGTGCCAGCCTCGGGACAGGGGTCCCCGGGGAGCTGTTTTTT.

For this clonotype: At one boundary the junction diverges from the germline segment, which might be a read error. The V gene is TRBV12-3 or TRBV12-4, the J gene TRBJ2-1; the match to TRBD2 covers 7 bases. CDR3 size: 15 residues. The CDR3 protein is CASSLASGYVIELFF. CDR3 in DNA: TGTGCCAGCAGTTTAGCTAGCGGGTATGTGATTGAGCTGTTCTTC.

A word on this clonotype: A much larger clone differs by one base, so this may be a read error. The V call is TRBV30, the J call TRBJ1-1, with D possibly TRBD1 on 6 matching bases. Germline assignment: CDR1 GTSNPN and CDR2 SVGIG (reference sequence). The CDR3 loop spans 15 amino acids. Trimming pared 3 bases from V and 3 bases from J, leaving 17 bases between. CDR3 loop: CAWRLSDRKDTEAFF. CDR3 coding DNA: TGTGCCTGGAGGCTATCCGACAGGAAGGACACTGAAGCTTTCTTT.

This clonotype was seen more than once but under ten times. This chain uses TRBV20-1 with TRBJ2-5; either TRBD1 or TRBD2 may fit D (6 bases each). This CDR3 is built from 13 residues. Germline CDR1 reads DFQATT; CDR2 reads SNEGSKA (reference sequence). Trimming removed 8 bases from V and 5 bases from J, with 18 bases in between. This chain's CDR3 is CSTTGARGETQYF. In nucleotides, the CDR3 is TGCAGTACCACGGGGGCGAGAGGGGAGACCCAGTACTTC.

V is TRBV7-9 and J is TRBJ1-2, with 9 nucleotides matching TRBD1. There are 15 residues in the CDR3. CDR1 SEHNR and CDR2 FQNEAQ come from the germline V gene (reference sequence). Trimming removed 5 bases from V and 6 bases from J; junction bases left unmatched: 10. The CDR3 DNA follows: TGTGCCAGCAGCCTGAACAGGGGGCGGGACGATGGCTACACCTTC. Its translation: CASSLNRGRDDGYTF. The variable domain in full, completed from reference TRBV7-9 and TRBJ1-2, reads DTGVSQNPRHKITKRGQNVTFRCDPISEHNRLYWYRQTLGQGPEFLTYFQNEAQLEKSRLLSDRFSAERPKGSFSTLEIQRTEQGDSAMYLCASSLNRGRDDGYTFGSGTRLTVV.

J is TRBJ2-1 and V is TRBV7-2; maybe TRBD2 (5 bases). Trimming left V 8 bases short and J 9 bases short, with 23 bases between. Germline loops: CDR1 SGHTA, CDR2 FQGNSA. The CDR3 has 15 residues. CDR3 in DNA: TGTGCCAGCGCAACCTCGAACGTGGGGAGCACTGAGCAGTTCTTC. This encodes CASATSNVGSTEQFF.

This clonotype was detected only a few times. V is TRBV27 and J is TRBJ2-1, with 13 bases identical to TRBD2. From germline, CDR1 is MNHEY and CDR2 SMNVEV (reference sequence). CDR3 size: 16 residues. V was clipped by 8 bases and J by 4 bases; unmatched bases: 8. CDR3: CASARTSGSRYNEQFF. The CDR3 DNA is TGTGCCAGCGCAAGGACTAGCGGGAGCCGTTACAATGAGCAGTTCTTC.

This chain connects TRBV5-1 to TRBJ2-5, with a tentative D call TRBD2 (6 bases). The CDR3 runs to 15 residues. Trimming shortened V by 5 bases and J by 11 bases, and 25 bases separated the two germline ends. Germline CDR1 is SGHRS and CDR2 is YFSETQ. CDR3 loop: CASSSPLPGSNEQYF. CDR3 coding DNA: TGCGCCAGCAGTTCCCCTCTCCCCGGGAGCAATGAGCAGTACTTC.

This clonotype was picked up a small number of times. CDR3 DNA: TGCAGTGCTGACCGGGTCCGAGGCAACTATGGCTACACCTTC. Amino acids: CSADRVRGNYGYTF. The rearrangement uses TRBV20-1 and TRBJ1-2; D remains unclear. CDR1 DFQATT and CDR2 SNEGSKA come from the germline V gene (reference sequence). V lost 5 bases and J lost 2, with 15 bases in between. The CDR3 has 14 amino acids.

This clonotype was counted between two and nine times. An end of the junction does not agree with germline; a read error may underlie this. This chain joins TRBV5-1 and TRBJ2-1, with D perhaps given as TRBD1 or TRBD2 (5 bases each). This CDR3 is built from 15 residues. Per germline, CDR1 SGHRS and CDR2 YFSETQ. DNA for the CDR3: TGCGTCAGCAGCAGGGACGTTAGCTCCTACAATGAGCAGTTCTTC. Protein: CVSSRDVSSYNEQFF.

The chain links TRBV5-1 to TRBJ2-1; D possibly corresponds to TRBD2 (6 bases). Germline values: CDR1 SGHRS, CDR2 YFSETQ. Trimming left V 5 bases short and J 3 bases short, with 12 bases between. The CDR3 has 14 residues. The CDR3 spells CASRPPGLYNEQFF. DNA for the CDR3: TGCGCCAGCAGGCCCCCGGGACTCTACAATGAGCAGTTCTTC.

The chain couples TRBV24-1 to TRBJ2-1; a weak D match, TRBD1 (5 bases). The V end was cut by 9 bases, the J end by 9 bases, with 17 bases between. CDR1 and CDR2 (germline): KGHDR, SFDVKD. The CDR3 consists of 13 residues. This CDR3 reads CATPTRTNSEQFF. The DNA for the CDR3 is TGTGCCACCCCGACACGGACAAACAGTGAGCAGTTCTTC.

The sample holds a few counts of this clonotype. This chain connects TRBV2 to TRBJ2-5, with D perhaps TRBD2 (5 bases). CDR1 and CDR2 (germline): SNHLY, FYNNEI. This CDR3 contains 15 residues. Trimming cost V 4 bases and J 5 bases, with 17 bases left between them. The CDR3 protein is CASSAGGLEGETQYF. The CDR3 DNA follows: TGTGCCAGCAGTGCTGGCGGCCTAGAGGGTGAGACCCAGTACTTC.

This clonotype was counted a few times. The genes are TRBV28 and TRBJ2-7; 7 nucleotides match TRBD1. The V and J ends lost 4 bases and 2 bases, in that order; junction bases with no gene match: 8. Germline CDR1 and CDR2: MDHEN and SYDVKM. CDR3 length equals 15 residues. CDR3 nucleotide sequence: TGTGCCAGCAGTTCACCCGACAGGGCCACCTACGAGCAGTACTTC. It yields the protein CASSSPDRATYEQYF.

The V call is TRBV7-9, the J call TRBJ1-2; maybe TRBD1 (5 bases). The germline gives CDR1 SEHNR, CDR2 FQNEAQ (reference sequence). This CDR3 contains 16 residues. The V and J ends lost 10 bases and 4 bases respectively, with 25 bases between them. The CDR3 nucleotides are TGTGCCACCAAAAGAGACCGGGACGGCCACCCCTATGGCTACACCTTC. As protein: CATKRDRDGHPYGYTF. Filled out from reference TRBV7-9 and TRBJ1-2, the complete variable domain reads DTGVSQNPRHKITKRGQNVTFRCDPISEHNRLYWYRQTLGQGPEFLTYFQNEAQLEKSRLLSDRFSAERPKGSFSTLEIQRTEQGDSAMYLCATKRDRDGHPYGYTFGSGTRLTVV.

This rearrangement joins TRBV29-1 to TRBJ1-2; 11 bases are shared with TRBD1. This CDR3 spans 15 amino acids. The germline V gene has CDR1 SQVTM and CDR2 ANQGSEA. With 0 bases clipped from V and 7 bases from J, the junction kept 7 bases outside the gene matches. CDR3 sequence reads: CSVEDPDRGRSGYTF. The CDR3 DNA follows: TGCAGCGTTGAAGATCCGGACAGGGGGCGGAGTGGCTACACCTTC.

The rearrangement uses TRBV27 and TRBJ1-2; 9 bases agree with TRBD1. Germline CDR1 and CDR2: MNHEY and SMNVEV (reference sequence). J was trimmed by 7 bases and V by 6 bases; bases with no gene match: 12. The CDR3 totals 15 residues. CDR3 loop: CASRAIRTGAGGYTF. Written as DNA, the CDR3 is TGTGCCAGCAGAGCTATAAGGACAGGGGCGGGTGGCTACACCTTC.

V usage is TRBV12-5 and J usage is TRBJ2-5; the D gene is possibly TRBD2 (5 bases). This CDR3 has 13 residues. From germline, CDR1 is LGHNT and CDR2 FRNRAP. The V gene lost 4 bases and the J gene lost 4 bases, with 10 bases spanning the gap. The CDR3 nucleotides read TGTGCTAGTGGTTCCGAGGGAAGAGAGACCCAGTACTTC. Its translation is CASGSEGRETQYF.

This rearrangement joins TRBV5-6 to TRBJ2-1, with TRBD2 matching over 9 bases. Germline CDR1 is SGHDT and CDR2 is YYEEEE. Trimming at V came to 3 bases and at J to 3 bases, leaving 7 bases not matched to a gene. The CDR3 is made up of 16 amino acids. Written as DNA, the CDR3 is TGTGCCAGCAGCTCCAATCTAGCGGGGAACTACAATGAGCAGTTCTTC. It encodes CASSSNLAGNYNEQFF.

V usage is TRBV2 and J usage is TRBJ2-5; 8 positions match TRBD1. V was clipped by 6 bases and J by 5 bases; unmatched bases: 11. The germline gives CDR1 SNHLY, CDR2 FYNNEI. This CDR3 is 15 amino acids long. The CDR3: CASRTAGTGHETQYF. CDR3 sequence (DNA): TGTGCCAGCAGGACCGCCGGGACAGGCCACGAGACCCAGTACTTC.

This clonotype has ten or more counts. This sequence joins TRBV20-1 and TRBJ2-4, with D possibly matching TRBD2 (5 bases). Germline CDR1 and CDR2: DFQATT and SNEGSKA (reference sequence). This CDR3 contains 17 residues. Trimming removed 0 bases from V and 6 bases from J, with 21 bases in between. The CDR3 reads CSARDPLDSPDPNIQYF. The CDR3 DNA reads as TGCAGTGCTAGAGATCCCTTGGACTCCCCAGACCCAAACATTCAGTACTTC.

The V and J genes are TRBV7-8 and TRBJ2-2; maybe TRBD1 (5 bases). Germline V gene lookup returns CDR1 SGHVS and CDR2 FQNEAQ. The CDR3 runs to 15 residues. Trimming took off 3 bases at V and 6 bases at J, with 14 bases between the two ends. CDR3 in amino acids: CASSFVPVGPGELFF. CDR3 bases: TGTGCCAGCAGCTTTGTTCCGGTGGGGCCCGGGGAGCTGTTTTTT.

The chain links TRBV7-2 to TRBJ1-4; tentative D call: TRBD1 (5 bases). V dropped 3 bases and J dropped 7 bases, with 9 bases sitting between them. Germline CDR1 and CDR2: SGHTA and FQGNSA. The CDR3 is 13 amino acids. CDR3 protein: CASSLGGSEKLFF. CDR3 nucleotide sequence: TGTGCCAGCAGCTTGGGGGGGAGTGAAAAACTGTTTTTT.